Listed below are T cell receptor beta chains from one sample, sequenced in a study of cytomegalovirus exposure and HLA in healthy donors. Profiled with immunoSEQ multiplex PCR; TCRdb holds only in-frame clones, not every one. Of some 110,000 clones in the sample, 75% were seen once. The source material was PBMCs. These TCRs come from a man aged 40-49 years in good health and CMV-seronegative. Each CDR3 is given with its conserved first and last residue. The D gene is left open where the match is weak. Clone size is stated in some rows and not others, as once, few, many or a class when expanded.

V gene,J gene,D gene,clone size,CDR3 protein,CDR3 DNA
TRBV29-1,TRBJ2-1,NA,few,CSVDSFSYNEQFF,TGCAGCGTCGACAGCTTCTCCTACAATGAGCAGTTCTTC
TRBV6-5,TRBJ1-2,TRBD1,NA,CASRTREGASGYTF,TGTGCCAGCAGGACCCGAGAGGGGGCCTCTGGCTACACCTTC
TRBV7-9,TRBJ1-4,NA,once,CASSQQGVGAEKLFF,TGTGCCAGCAGCCAACAGGGCGTCGGTGCAGAAAAACTGTTTTTT
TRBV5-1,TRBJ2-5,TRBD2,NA,CASSPTGTSGQETQYF,TGCGCCAGCAGCCCCACCGGGACTAGCGGCCAGGAGACCCAGTACTTC
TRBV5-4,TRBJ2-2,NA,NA,CASTRRGGNTGELFF,TGTGCCAGCACCAGAAGGGGCGGGAACACCGGGGAGCTGTTTTTT
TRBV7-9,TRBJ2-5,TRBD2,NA,CASSKRGTSGGMGETQYF,TGTGCCAGCAGCAAACGGGGGACTAGCGGGGGTATGGGAGAGACCCAGTACTTC
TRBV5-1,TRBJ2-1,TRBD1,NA,CASTIPGQGTDEQFF,TGCGCCAGCACTATCCCGGGACAGGGAACGGATGAGCAGTTCTTC
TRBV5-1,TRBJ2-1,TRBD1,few,CASTSTGVYNEQFF,TGCGCCAGCACCTCGACAGGGGTTTACAATGAGCAGTTCTTC
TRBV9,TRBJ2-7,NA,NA,CASSVLQGSDEQYF,TGTGCCAGCAGCGTATTACAGGGATCCGACGAGCAGTACTTC
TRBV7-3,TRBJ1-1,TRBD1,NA,CASSLQGQGAEAFF,TGTGCCAGCAGCTTACAGGGACAGGGCGCTGAAGCTTTCTTT
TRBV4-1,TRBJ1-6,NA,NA,CASSPIAVGSSPLHF,TGCGCCAGCAGCCCGATTGCCGTCGGGAGTTCACCCCTCCACTTT
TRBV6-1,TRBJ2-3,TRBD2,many,CASSGLAGGPDTQYF,TGTGCCAGCAGTGGACTAGCGGGGGGGCCAGATACGCAGTATTTT
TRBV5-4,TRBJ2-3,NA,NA,CASSPAGDTQYF,TGTGCCAGCAGCCCAGCGGGAGATACGCAGTATTTT
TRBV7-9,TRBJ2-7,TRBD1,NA,CASSGDRFYEQYF,TGTGCCAGCAGCGGGGACAGGTTCTACGAGCAGTACTTC
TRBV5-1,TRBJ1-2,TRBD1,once,CASSLRTGRNYGYTF,TGCGCCAGCAGCTTAAGGACAGGGCGTAACTATGGCTACACCTTC
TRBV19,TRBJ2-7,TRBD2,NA,CASSSSGGYEQYF,TGTGCCAGTAGTTCTAGCGGGGGTTACGAGCAGTACTTC
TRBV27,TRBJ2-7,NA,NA,CASSLNSHSYEQYF,TGTGCCAGCAGTTTGAACTCCCACTCCTACGAGCAGTACTTC
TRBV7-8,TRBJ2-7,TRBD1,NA,CASTLRDRGLGEQYF,TGTGCCAGCACTCTTCGGGACAGGGGGCTTGGCGAGCAGTACTTC
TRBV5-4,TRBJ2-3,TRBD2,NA,CASSEGLGRDTQYF,TGTGCCAGCAGCGAGGGACTAGGTAGGGATACGCAGTATTTT
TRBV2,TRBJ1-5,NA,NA,CASRNDRLGDQPQHF,TGTGCCAGCAGAAACGACCGGTTAGGGGATCAGCCCCAGCATTTT
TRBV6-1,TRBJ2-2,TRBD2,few,CASSAYSSGGDTGELFF,TGTGCCAGCAGTGCGTATTCCAGCGGGGGTGACACCGGGGAGCTGTTTTTT
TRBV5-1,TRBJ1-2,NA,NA,CASSLVTDHYGYTF,TGCGCCAGCAGCTTGGTGACAGATCACTATGGCTACACCTTC
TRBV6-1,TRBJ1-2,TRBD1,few,CASSELYGRDRGF,TGTGCCAGCAGTGAACTATACGGCCGGGACAGAGGCTTC
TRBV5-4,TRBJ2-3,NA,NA,CASSFDGGTRTDTQYF,TGTGCCAGCAGCTTCGACGGCGGTACACGCACAGATACGCAGTATTTT
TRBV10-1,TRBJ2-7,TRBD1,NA,CASSRTGAPYEQYF,TGCGCCAGCAGTAGGACAGGGGCGCCCTACGAGCAGTACTTC
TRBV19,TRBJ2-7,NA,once,CASSIYGEGYYEQYF,TGTGCCAGTAGTATTTACGGAGAGGGTTACTACGAGCAGTACTTC
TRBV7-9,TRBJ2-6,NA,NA,CSSSLYRGGTAGANVLTF,TGTTCCAGCAGCTTATATAGGGGTGGTACGGCTGGGGCCAACGTCCTGACTTTC
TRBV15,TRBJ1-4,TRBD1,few,CATSREQGNEKLFF,TGTGCCACCAGCAGGGAACAGGGGAATGAAAAACTGTTTTTT
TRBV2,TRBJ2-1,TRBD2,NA,CARGTSGGSLVIF,TGTGCCAGGGGGACTAGCGGGGGATCCTTGGTGATCTTC
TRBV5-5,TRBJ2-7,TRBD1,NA,CASSSPGTGEFEQYF,TGTGCCAGCAGCTCACCCGGGACAGGGGAGTTCGAGCAGTACTTC